A selection of T cell receptor beta chains follows, all from one sample in a study of CXCR3-negative and CXCR3-positive naive CD8 T cells. Each CDR3 protein gets one entry in TCRdb, which reprocessed the 5' RACE reads and gives no DNA. This sample's clone table lists roughly 7,300 distinct CDR3 sequences. The specimen was naive CXCR3+ CD8+ T cells from blood. The receptors stem from a human donor in good health. Some clones in this sample may be carry-over from other donors' samples. Each CDR3 is given with its conserved first and last residue. Each record gives: V gene, J gene, clone size, CDR3 protein. A row's size may be missing; if present it is once, few, many or a size class.

TRBV2	TRBJ1-1	medium-sized	CASMPGLTEAFF
TRBV6-5	TRBJ2-5	NA	CASSYPTGAGQETQYF
TRBV29-1	TRBJ2-2	medium-sized	CSAKQSNTGELFF
TRBV7-2	TRBJ2-2	NA	CASSPSGGYTGELFF
TRBV2	TRBJ1-4	NA	CASSVRTEPNEKLFF
TRBV7-8	TRBJ2-1	NA	CASSLALYLAEYNEQFF
TRBV9	TRBJ2-1	NA	CASSVARLAVYNEQFF
TRBV29-1	TRBJ2-3	NA	CSVEDSGARWDTQYF
TRBV3-1	TRBJ2-3	NA	CASSHYSDSASDTQYF
TRBV29-1	TRBJ2-1	medium-sized	CSVEEILLDRDASEQFF
TRBV9	TRBJ2-1	NA	CASSPAGDSYNEQFF
TRBV20-1	TRBJ2-7	medium-sized	CSARPTENMGVPYEQYF
TRBV29-1	TRBJ2-2	NA	CSVPGRNTGELFF
TRBV29-1	TRBJ2-1	medium-sized	CSVEEGTEIEQFF
TRBV5-1	TRBJ2-7	NA	CASSAGTGPYEQYF
TRBV29-1	TRBJ2-7	NA	CSVESGYYEQYF
TRBV5-1	TRBJ2-7	medium-sized	CASSSPSSYEQYF
TRBV7-8	TRBJ2-7	NA	CASSLVPGGGEQYF
TRBV19	TRBJ2-5	NA	CASKVSHQETQYF
TRBV27	TRBJ1-1	NA	CASSLGGNTEAFF
TRBV28	TRBJ1-5	medium-sized	CASSLRDRGLNQPQHF
TRBV29-1	TRBJ2-1	NA	CSVEGEAYNEQFF
TRBV12-3/TRBV12-4	TRBJ2-1	medium-sized	CASSQQGRRFF
TRBV20-1	TRBJ2-1	medium-sized	CSVTPGGSYNEQFF
TRBV5-4	TRBJ2-2	NA	CASSLAENTGELFF
TRBV7-6	TRBJ1-5	NA	CASSLGGGNQPQHF
TRBV19	TRBJ2-3	NA	CASSITGGTDTQYF
TRBV14	TRBJ1-1	NA	CASSQSVGVEAFF
TRBV10-2	TRBJ2-7	NA	CASGRRLSEQYF
TRBV28	TRBJ1-1	NA	CASIFNRGWNTGAFF
TRBV19	TRBJ2-7	NA	CASSMRAGPYEQYF
TRBV19	TRBJ2-2	NA	CASSIGSAGRAPTGELFF
TRBV7-6	TRBJ2-1	NA	CASSLAGIYNEQFF
TRBV3-1	TRBJ2-2	medium-sized	CASSQAADLGELFF
TRBV7-8	TRBJ2-1	medium-sized	CASSASGTGNYEQFF
TRBV29-1	TRBJ2-1	NA	CSVVGREHNEQFF
TRBV6-2/TRBV6-3	TRBJ1-6	NA	CASSYGTGNSPLHF
TRBV27	TRBJ1-6	medium-sized	CASRSGGGYNSPLHF
TRBV14	TRBJ2-3	medium-sized	CASSQVHGTDTQYF
TRBV29-1	TRBJ2-1	NA	CSVEPPGGNEQFF
TRBV7-6	TRBJ2-7	NA	CASSLKESYEQYF
TRBV10-3	TRBJ1-1	NA	CAIRTGVEAFF
TRBV7-3	TRBJ2-3	medium-sized	CASSAPGEDTQYF
TRBV7-8	TRBJ1-4	medium-sized	CASSSGMGQEGIELFF
TRBV11-2	TRBJ1-5	NA	CASSLGATGNQPQHF
TRBV4-2	TRBJ1-2	medium-sized	CASSQEQNYGYTF
TRBV29-1	TRBJ2-2	NA	CSVEGGGGSAGELFF
TRBV14	TRBJ2-7	medium-sized	CASSQGPAFRGGSYEQYF
TRBV29-1	TRBJ2-1	medium-sized	CSLRSGVLNEQFF